The T cell receptor (beta chain) under discussion was sequenced for a study of cytomegalovirus exposure and HLA in healthy donors. PCR employed 60 Vbeta and 13 Jbeta primers. Here immunoSEQ multiplex PCR was the method, and the copy in TCRdb shows in-frame clones only, minus some. The sample records roughly 100,000 clones, nearly 80% being singletons. The V gene lost 5 bases and the J gene lost 0 bases, with 6 bases spanning the gap. The CDR3 consists of 13 residues. Per the germline V gene, CDR1 is SGHAT and CDR2 is FQNNGV. The sequenced sample was PBMCs. This TCR derives from a man aged 55 to 70 in good health and CMV-seropositive. The rearrangement joins TRBV11-2 to TRBJ2-3; possible D gene TRBD1, 6 bases. This CDR3 reads CASSGGSTDTQYF. For the CDR3, the DNA is TGTGCCAGCAGCGGGGGCAGCACAGATACGCAGTATTTT. The variable domain in full, with the rest retrieved from reference TRBV11-2 and TRBJ2-3, is EAGVAQSPRYKIIEKRQSVAFWCNPISGHATLYWYQQILGQGPKLLIQFQNNGVVDDSQLPKDRFSAERLKGVDSTLKIQPAKLEDSAVYLCASSGGSTDTQYFGPGTRLTVL.